The source of this T cell receptor beta chain is a study of PD-1 blockade in classical Hodgkin lymphoma. TCRdb's copy holds only in-frame clones and misses some; the assay was immunoSEQ multiplex PCR. The sample records approximately 70,000 clones, over 90% being singletons. The time point denotes: newly diagnosed, previously untreated cHL patient sample. The V end was cut by 0 bases, the J end by 9 bases, with 12 bases between. The CDR3 sequence is 14 residues long. The V gene's germline CDR1 is SGHDT and CDR2 YYEEEE. Sequencing was carried out using peripheral blood mononuclear cells (PBMCs). The chain uses TRBV5-6 and TRBJ1-4, with D possibly matching TRBD1 (6 bases). The TCR sequence derives from a human donor with classical Hodgkin lymphoma. The CDR3 nucleotides are TGTGCCAGCAGCTTGGGTTGGACAGACAAAAAACTGTTTTTT. Protein product: CASSLGWTDKKLFF.